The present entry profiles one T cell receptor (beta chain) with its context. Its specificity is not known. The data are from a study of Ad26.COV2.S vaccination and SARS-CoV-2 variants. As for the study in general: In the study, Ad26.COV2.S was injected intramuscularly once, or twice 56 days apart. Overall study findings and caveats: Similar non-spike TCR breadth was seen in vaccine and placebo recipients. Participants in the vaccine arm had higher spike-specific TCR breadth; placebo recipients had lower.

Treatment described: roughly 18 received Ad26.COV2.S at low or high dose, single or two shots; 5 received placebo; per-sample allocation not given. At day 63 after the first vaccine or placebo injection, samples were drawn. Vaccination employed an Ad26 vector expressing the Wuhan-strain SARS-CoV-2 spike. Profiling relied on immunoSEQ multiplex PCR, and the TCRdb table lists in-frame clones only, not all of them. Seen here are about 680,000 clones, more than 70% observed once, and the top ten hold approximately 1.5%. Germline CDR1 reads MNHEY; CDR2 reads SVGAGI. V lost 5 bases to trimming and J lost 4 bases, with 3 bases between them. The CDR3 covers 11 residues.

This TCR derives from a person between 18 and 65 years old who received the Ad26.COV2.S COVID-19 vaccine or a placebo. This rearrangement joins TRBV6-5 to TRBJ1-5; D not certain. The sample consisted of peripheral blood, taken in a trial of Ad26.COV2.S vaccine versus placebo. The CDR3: CASSHNQPQHF. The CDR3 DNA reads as TGTGCCAGCAGTCATAATCAGCCCCAGCATTTT.